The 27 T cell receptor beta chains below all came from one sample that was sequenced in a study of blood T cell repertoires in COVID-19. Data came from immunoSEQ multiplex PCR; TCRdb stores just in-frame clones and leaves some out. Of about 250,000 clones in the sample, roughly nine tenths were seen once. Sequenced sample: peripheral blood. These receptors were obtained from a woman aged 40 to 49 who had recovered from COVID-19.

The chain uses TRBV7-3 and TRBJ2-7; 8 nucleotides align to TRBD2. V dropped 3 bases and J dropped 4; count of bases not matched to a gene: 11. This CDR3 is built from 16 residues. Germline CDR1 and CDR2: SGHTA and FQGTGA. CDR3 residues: CASSLPLLAGLYEQYF. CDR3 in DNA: TGTGCCAGCAGCTTGCCCCTCTTAGCGGGGCTTTACGAGCAGTACTTC.

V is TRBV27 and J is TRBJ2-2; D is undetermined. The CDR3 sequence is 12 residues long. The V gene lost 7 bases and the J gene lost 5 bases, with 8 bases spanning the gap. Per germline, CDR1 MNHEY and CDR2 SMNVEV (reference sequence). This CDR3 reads CASIGGTGELFF. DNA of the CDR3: TGTGCCAGCATCGGCGGTACCGGGGAGCTGTTTTTT.

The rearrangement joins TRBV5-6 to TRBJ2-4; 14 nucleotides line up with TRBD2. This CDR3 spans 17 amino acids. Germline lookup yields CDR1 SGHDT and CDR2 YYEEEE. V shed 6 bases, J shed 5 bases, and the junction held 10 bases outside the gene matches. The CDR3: CASTFGTSGSLENIQYF. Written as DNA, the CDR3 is TGTGCCAGCACCTTTGGGACTAGCGGGAGTCTCGAAAACATTCAGTACTTC.

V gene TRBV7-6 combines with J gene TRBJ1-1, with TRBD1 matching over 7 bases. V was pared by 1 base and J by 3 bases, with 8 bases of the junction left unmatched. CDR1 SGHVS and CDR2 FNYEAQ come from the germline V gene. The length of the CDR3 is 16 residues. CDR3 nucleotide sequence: TGTGCCAGCAGCTTAGAAGTCGCAGGGGGGTACACTGAAGCTTTCTTT. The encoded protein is CASSLEVAGGYTEAFF. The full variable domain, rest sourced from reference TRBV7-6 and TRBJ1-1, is GAGVSQSPRYKVTKRGQDVALRCDPISGHVSLYWYRQALGQGPEFLTYFNYEAQQDKSGLPNDRFSAERPEGSISTLTIQRTEQRDSAMYRCASSLEVAGGYTEAFFGQGTRLTVV.

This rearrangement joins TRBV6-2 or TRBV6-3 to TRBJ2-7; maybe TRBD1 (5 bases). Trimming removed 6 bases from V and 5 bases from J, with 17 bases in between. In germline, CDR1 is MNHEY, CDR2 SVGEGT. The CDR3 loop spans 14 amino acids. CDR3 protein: CASSQLRVADEQYF. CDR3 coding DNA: TGTGCCAGCAGCCAACTCAGGGTCGCCGACGAGCAGTACTTC.

CDR3 nucleotides: TGTGCCAGCAGCGGGGAGGGGGGAAGGGAGCAGTACTTC. Translating it yields CASSGEGGREQYF. This chain uses TRBV4-2 with TRBJ2-7; D may be TRBD2 (7 bases). The CDR3 is 13 amino acids. The V end was cut by 5 bases, the J end by 7 bases, with 15 bases between. CDR1 is LGHNA and CDR2 is YNFKEQ in the germline V gene.

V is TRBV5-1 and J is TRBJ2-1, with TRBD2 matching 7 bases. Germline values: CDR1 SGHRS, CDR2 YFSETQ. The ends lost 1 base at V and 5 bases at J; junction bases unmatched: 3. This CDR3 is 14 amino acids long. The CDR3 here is CASSLYGRHNEQFF. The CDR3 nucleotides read TGCGCCAGCAGCTTGTACGGGAGGCACAATGAGCAGTTCTTC.

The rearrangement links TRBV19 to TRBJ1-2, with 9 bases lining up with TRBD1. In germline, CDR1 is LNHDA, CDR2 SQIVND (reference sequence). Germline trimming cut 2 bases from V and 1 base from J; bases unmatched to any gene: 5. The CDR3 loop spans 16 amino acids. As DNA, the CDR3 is TGTGCCAGTAGTATAAGGGGACAGGGTGATAACTATGGCTACACCTTC. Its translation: CASSIRGQGDNYGYTF.

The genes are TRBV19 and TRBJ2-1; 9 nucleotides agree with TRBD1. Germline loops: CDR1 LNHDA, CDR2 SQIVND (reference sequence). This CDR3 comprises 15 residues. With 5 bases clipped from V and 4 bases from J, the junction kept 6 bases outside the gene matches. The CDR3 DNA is TGTGCCAGTAGTCCCGACAGGGGGGTTTACAATGAGCAGTTCTTC. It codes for CASSPDRGVYNEQFF.

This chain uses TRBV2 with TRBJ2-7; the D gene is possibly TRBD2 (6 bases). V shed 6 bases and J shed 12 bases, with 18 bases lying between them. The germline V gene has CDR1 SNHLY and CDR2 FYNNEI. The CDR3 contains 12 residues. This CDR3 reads CASRMTSSALYF. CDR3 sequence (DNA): TGTGCCAGCAGAATGACTAGTTCCGCACTGTACTTC.

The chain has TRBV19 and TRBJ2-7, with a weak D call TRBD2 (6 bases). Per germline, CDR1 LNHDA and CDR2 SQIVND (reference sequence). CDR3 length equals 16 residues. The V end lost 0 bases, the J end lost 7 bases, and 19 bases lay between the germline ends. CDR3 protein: CASSIDQREAGGEQYF. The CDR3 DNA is TGTGCCAGTAGTATAGATCAGAGGGAGGCCGGTGGAGAGCAGTACTTC.

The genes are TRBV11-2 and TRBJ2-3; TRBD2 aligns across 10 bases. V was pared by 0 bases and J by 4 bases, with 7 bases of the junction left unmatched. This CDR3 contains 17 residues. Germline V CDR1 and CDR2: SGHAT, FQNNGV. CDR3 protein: CASSLDGLAGVADTQYF. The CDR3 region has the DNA TGTGCCAGCAGCTTAGATGGGCTAGCGGGAGTCGCAGATACGCAGTATTTT.

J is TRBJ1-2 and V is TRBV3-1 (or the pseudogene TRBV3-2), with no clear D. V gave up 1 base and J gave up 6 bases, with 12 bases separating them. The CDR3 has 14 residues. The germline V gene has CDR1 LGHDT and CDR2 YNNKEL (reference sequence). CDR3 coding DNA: TGTGCCAGCAGCCAAGGTCCGGGGAACGATGGCTACACCTTC. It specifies CASSQGPGNDGYTF.

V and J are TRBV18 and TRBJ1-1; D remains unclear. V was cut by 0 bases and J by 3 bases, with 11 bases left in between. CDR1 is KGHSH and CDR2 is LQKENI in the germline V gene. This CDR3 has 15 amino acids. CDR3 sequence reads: CASSPPNREDTEAFF. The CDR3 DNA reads TGTGCCAGCTCACCACCGAATAGGGAGGACACTGAAGCTTTCTTT.

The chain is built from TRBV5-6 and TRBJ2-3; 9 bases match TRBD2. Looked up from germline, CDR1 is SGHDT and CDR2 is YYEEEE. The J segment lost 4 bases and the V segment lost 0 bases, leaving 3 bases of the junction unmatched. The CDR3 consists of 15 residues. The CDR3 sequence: CASSLGGTSSDTQYF. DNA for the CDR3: TGTGCCAGCAGCTTGGGCGGGACTAGCTCAGATACGCAGTATTTT.

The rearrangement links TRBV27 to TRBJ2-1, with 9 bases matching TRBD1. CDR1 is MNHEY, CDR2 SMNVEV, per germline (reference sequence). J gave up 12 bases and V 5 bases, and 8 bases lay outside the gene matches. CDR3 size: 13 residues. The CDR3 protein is CASSPGQGLWQFF. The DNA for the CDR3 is TGTGCCAGCAGTCCCGGACAGGGGCTCTGGCAGTTCTTC.

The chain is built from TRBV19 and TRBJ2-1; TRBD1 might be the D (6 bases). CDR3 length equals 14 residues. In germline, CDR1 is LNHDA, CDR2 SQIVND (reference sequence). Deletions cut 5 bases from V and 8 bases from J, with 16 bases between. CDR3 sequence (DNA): TGTGCCAGTAGTTGGCAGGGGATCTCAGATGAGCAGTTCTTC. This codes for CASSWQGISDEQFF.

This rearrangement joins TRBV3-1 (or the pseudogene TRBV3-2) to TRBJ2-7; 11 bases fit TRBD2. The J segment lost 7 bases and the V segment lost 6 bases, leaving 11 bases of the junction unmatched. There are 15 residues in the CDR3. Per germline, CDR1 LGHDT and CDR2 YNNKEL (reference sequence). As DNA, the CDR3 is TGTGCCAGCAGGCCCCGCCTGACTAGCGGGATGGAGCAGTACTTC. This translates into CASRPRLTSGMEQYF.

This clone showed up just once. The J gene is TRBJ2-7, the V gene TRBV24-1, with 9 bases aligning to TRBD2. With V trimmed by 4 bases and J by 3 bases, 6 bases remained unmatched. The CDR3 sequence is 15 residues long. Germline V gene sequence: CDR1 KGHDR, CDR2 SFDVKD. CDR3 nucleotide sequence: TGTGCCACCAGTGAAAGCGCTAGCGGGAACTACGAGCAGTACTTC. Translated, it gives CATSESASGNYEQYF.

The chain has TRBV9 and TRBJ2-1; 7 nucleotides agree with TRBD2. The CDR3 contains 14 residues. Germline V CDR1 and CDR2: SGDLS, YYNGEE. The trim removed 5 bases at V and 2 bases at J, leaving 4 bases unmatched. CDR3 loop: CASSEAGTYNEQFF. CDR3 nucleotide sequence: TGTGCCAGCAGTGAAGCGGGAACCTACAATGAGCAGTTCTTC.

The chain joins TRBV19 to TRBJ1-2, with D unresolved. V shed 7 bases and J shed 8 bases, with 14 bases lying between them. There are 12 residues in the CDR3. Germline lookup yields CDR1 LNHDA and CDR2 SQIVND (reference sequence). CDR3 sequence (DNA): TGTGCCAGTATCGCCTCCAACGGGGGCTACACCTTC. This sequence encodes CASIASNGGYTF.

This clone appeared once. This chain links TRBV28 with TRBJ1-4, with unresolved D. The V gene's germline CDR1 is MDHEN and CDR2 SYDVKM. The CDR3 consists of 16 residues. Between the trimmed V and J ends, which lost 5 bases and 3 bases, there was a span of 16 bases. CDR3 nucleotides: TGTGCCAGCAGTCCCCACAGCCCTAACTCTAATGAAAAACTGTTTTTT. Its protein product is CASSPHSPNSNEKLFF.

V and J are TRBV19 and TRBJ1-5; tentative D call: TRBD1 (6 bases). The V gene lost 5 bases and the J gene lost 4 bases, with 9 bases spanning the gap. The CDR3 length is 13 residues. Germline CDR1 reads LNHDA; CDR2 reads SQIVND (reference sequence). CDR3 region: CASSPGQNQPQHF. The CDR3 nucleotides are TGTGCCAGTAGTCCTGGACAGAATCAGCCCCAGCATTTT.

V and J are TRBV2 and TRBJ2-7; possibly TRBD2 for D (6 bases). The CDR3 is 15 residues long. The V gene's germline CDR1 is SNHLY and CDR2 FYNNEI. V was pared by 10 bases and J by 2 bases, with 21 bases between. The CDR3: CATGLRGTDAYEQYF. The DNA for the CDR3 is TGTGCCACCGGACTAAGAGGGACCGACGCCTACGAGCAGTACTTC.

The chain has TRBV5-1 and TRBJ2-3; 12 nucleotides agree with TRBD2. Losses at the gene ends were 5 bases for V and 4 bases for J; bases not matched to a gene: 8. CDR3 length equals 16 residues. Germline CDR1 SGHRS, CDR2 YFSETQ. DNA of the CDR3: TGCGCCAGCAGAACCTCTAGCGGGAGGGGGTCAGATACGCAGTATTTT. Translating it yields CASRTSSGRGSDTQYF.

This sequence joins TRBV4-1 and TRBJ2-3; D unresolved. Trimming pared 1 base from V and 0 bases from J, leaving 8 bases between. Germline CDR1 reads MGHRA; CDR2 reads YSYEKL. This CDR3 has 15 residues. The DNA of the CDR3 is TGCGCCAGCAGCCAAGCTCGTACTAGCACAGATACGCAGTATTTT. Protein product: CASSQARTSTDTQYF.

This chain's CDR3 is CASGLGTGGAYEQYF. CDR3 DNA: TGTGCTAGTGGCCTCGGGACAGGGGGAGCCTACGAGCAGTACTTC. The V and J genes are TRBV12-5 and TRBJ2-7; 11 nucleotides align to TRBD1. With V trimmed by 6 bases and J by 2 bases, 6 bases remained unmatched. The germline CDR1 and CDR2 sequences are LGHNT and FRNRAP. The CDR3 length is 15 residues.